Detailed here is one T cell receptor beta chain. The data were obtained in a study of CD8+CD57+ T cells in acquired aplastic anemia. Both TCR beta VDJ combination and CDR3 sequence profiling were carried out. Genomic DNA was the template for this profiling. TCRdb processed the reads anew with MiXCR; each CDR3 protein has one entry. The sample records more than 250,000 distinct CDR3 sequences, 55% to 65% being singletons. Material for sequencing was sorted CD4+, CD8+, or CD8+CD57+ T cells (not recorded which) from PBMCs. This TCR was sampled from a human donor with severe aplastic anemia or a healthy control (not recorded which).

The DNA for the CDR3 is TGTGCCAGCAGCGAGGTCCCGGGAAATGAGCAGTTCTTC. Translation: CASSEVPGNEQFF. The chain links TRBV7-2 to TRBJ2-1; D is possibly TRBD2 (5 bases). V was trimmed by 5 bases and J by 7 bases, leaving 12 bases between them. CDR1 and CDR2 from the germline V gene are SGHTA and FQGNSA. The CDR3 is made up of 13 amino acids.